Below are 17 T cell receptor beta chains sequenced from a single sample in a study of T cell changes during pregnancy in multiple sclerosis. Clones were sequenced by immunoSEQ multiplex PCR, and TCRdb holds only the in-frame ones, with some missing. The table records about 44,000 clones, 85% to 95% of them present only once. The sample was CD4+ T cells from peripheral blood mononuclear cells, taken in the first trimester of pregnancy. These receptors were taken from a female donor with multiple sclerosis, enrolled in a pregnancy study.

The rearrangement uses TRBV19 and TRBJ1-6, with D hard to call. The V end was cut by 5 bases, the J end by 0 bases, with 8 bases between. From germline, CDR1 is LNHDA and CDR2 SQIVND (reference sequence). The CDR3 is made up of 15 amino acids. Here the CDR3 reads CASSPESSYNSPLHF. The CDR3 nucleotides read TGTGCCAGTAGTCCAGAAAGCTCCTATAATTCACCCCTCCACTTT.

This rearrangement joins TRBV19 to TRBJ2-6; possibly TRBD1 for D (5 bases). Germline CDR1 is LNHDA and CDR2 is SQIVND (reference sequence). V was trimmed by 7 bases and J by 0 bases, leaving 16 bases between them. The length of the CDR3 is 17 residues. DNA of the CDR3: TGTGCCAGTAACCAAAGGACACCGAGCTCTGGGGCCAACGTCCTGACTTTC. Translation: CASNQRTPSSGANVLTF.

CDR3 loop: CAWKGSPYEQYF. The CDR3, as DNA: TGTGCCTGGAAGGGGTCCCCCTACGAGCAGTACTTC. The gene calls are TRBV30 and TRBJ2-7, with TRBD1 as a possible D gene (5 bases). V lost 4 bases and J 2 bases, leaving 9 bases between the germline ends. CDR3 length: 12 amino acids. Germline V gives CDR1 GTSNPN, CDR2 SVGIG (reference sequence).

The V and J genes are TRBV25-1 and TRBJ1-2; D may be TRBD1 (5 bases). Germline V CDR1 and CDR2: MGHDK, SYGVNS. The CDR3 has 11 residues. Trimming stripped 3 bases from V and 14 bases from J, with 13 bases between. CDR3 DNA: TGTGCCAGCAGTGATGGGCGAGGGACTACCTTC. Encoded protein: CASSDGRGTTF.

The chain combines TRBV7-2 with TRBJ2-7; possibly TRBD1 for D (5 bases). Germline values: CDR1 SGHTA, CDR2 FQGNSA. The CDR3 sequence is 15 residues long. V was shortened by 1 base and J by 2 bases, with 12 bases between the two germline ends. In DNA, the CDR3 is TGTGCCAGCAGCTTAGTACAGGATTTCACCTACGAGCAGTACTTC. Protein: CASSLVQDFTYEQYF. Full variable domain (outside the CDR3, taken from reference TRBV7-2 and TRBJ2-7): GAGVSQSPSNKVTEKGKDVELRCDPISGHTALYWYRQSLGQGLEFLIYFQGNSAPDKSGLPSDRFSAERTGGSVSTLTIQRTQQEDSAVYLCASSLVQDFTYEQYFGPGTRLTVT.

The chain links TRBV9 to TRBJ2-1; D may be TRBD1 (7 bases). V was clipped by 3 bases and J by 2 bases, with 12 bases between them. The CDR3 consists of 15 residues. Germline loops: CDR1 SGDLS, CDR2 YYNGEE. The CDR3 sequence is CASSARDRTYNEQFF. The CDR3 nucleotides read TGTGCCAGCAGCGCGCGGGACAGAACCTACAATGAGCAGTTCTTC.

J is TRBJ2-6 and V is TRBV25-1; D gene uncertain. The V gene's germline CDR1 is MGHDK and CDR2 SYGVNS. Trimming removed 6 bases from V and 0 bases from J, with 3 bases in between. The CDR3 sequence is 13 residues long. The CDR3 DNA sequence: TGTGCCAGCAGGTACTCTGGGGCCAACGTCCTGACTTTC. Its protein product is CASRYSGANVLTF. The full variable domain, rest sourced from reference TRBV25-1 and TRBJ2-6, is EADIYQTPRYLVIGTGKKITLECSQTMGHDKMYWYQQDPGMELHLIHYSYGVNSTEKGDLSSESTVSRIRTEHFPLTLESARPSHTSQYLCASRYSGANVLTFGAGSRLTVL.

This clone was seen only once. This chain joins TRBV19 and TRBJ1-1, with 11 bases identical to TRBD1. CDR3 length: 15 residues. Trimming cost V 4 bases and J 6 bases; bases outside gene matches: 7. Germline-derived CDR1 and CDR2 are LNHDA and SQIVND (reference sequence). The CDR3 here is CASSRRTGGPAEAFF. The CDR3 DNA is TGTGCCAGTAGTAGGCGGACAGGGGGCCCCGCTGAAGCTTTCTTT.

This clone was detected once. This rearrangement joins TRBV14 to TRBJ1-6; the match to TRBD1 covers 11 bases. V shed 5 bases, J shed 6 bases, and the junction held 3 bases outside the gene matches. From germline, CDR1 is SGHDN and CDR2 FVKESK. This CDR3 comprises 15 residues. Here the CDR3 reads CASSTGTGGNSPLHF. CDR3 nucleotides: TGTGCCAGCAGCACCGGGACAGGGGGTAATTCACCCCTCCACTTT.

The chain carries TRBV7-8 and TRBJ1-6; 7 bases map to TRBD1. Germline V lookup: CDR1 SGHVS, CDR2 FQNEAQ. After removal of 8 bases from V and 6 bases from J, the junction contained 7 bases not matched to a gene. This CDR3 is 14 amino acids long. This CDR3 reads CASRGTDLNSPLHF. Written as DNA, the CDR3 is TGTGCCAGCCGAGGGACAGACCTTAATTCACCCCTCCACTTT.

The CDR3, as DNA: TGCAGTGCTAGGAGGGTCGACACCATATATTTT. Amino acid sequence: CSARRVDTIYF. The rearrangement joins TRBV20-1 to TRBJ1-3; no definite D call. V lost 3 bases, J lost 8 bases, and 8 bases lay in between. Germline loops: CDR1 DFQATT, CDR2 SNEGSKA (reference sequence). This CDR3 has 11 amino acids.

The chain carries TRBV11-3 and TRBJ1-5, with no clear D. In germline, CDR1 is SGHNT, CDR2 YENEEA. The ends were cut back, 5 bases at V and 5 bases at J, with 4 bases in the middle. The CDR3 is made up of 11 amino acids. The CDR3 DNA reads as TGTGCCAGCAGCCAGGATCAGCCCCAGCATTTT. Protein sequence: CASSQDQPQHF.

The CDR3 DNA is TGTGCCAGCAGCGGAGACTTGAGCGCGAACATTCAGTACTTC. Its translation is CASSGDLSANIQYF. J is TRBJ2-4 and V is TRBV5-8; D is undetermined. There are 14 residues in the CDR3. V lost 4 bases to trimming and J lost 7 bases, with 15 bases between them. Germline V gene sequence: CDR1 SGHTS, CDR2 YDEGEE.

The V gene is TRBV7-3, the J gene TRBJ2-2; D perhaps matches TRBD2 (7 bases). V was clipped by 1 base and J by 0 bases, with 9 bases between them. In germline, CDR1 is SGHTA, CDR2 FQGTGA. CDR3 length equals 16 residues. The CDR3 region is CASSLMGGPNTGELFF. The CDR3 nucleotides are TGTGCCAGCAGCTTAATGGGGGGGCCGAACACCGGGGAGCTGTTTTTT.

Notes on this clone: At the DNA level, this CDR3 is encoded by other sequences in the same sample as well. The V gene is TRBV18, the J gene TRBJ1-5, with 7 bases identical to TRBD1. V gave up 3 bases and J gave up 5 bases; unmatched junction bases: 1. Germline assignment: CDR1 KGHSH and CDR2 LQKENI. The CDR3 runs 13 residues. The CDR3 sequence: CASSPQGDQPQHF. The CDR3 DNA reads TGTGCCAGCTCACCGCAGGGGGATCAGCCCCAGCATTTT. Drawing the rest from reference TRBV18 and TRBJ1-5, the complete variable domain is NAGVMQNPRHLVRRRGQEARLRCSPMKGHSHVYWYRQLPEEGLKFMVYLQKENIIDESGMPKERFSAEFPKEGPSILRIQQVVRGDSAAYFCASSPQGDQPQHFGDGTRLSIL.

The rearrangement joins TRBV10-2 to TRBJ2-7; 11 nucleotides agree with TRBD2. This CDR3 comprises 14 residues. V lost 7 bases and J lost 4; bases outside the gene matches: 6. Germline CDR1 WSHSY, CDR2 SAAADI. The CDR3, as DNA: TGCGCCAGCACCGTAGCGGGGGGGGGATACGAGCAGTACTTC. Amino acid sequence: CASTVAGGGYEQYF.

The chain employs TRBV9 and TRBJ1-2; D is unresolved. The CDR3 has 15 residues. V gave up 0 bases and J gave up 1 base, with 10 bases separating them. The V gene's germline CDR1 is SGDLS and CDR2 YYNGEE. CDR3 sequence: CASSVGGSYNYGYTF. The CDR3 region has the DNA TGTGCCAGCAGCGTAGGCGGGAGTTATAACTATGGCTACACCTTC.